This T cell receptor beta chain derives from a study of beta chain features in type 1 diabetes. TCRB transcripts that were expressed got sequenced, as all of the isolated RNA had been reverse transcribed. An average near 3.57 million reads came from naive, central memory and regulatory T cell samples. The table came from immunoSEQ multiplex PCR; TCRdb's copy has only in-frame clones and leaves some out. The sample carries 300,000 to 350,000 clones, roughly 14% recorded once. Germline loops: CDR1 SQVTM, CDR2 ANQGSEA. V shed 1 base and J shed 5 bases, with 12 bases lying between them. The CDR3 is 14 residues long. This clone turned up a few times. Its matching antigen is unknown. General observations from the study: Moderate yet significant TCRB CDR3 shortening was seen in Type 1 diabetes patients in all four CD4+ subsets. HLA effects on TCRB rearrangement stayed unresolved here.

In total, each donor contributed a single heparinised blood draw that averaged about 120 mL. The chain couples TRBV29-1 to TRBJ2-1, with D possibly being TRBD1 (5 bases). The receptor comes from a woman in her late teens or twenties with type 1 diabetes. The sample taken for sequencing was naive CD4+ T cells from blood. The CDR3 is CSVEGTFGDNEQFF. The CDR3 DNA reads as TGCAGCGTTGAAGGGACATTCGGCGACAATGAGCAGTTCTTC.